A single sample is the source of the 7 T cell receptor beta chains below, sequenced in a study of T cells after yellow fever vaccination. One entry per CDR3 protein results from TCRdb running MiXCR on the 5' RACE reads. Of approximately 85,000 distinct CDR3 sequences detected, roughly 15% appear once; the ten largest clones hold under 30%. Here the sequenced sample was CD8+ T cells not binding an NS4B(214-222) dextramer, sorted from PBMCs, taken less than 25 days after the first yellow fever vaccination. The receptor set was obtained from a man aged 18 to 30 who received the YFV17D yellow fever vaccine.

This clonotype appeared a few times. The chain links TRBV6-5 to TRBJ2-3; D possibly corresponds to TRBD2 (5 bases). The CDR3 has 14 residues. Trimming left V 2 bases short and J 0 bases short, with 6 bases between. Looked up from germline, CDR1 is MNHEY and CDR2 is SVGAGI. The CDR3 DNA sequence: TGTGCCAGCAGTTACCGGACTAGCACAGATACGCAGTATTTT. The encoded protein is CASSYRTSTDTQYF.

The chain carries TRBV6-1 and TRBJ2-2; 10 positions agree with TRBD2. V lost 6 bases to trimming and J lost 5 bases; unmatched junction nucleotides: 6. There are 15 residues in the CDR3. CDR1 and CDR2 from the germline V gene are MNHNS and SASEGT. The CDR3 sequence is CASRRTSGDTGELFF. In DNA form, the CDR3 reads TGTGCCAGCAGAAGAACTAGCGGGGATACCGGGGAGCTGTTTTTT.

This sequence joins TRBV6-2 or TRBV6-3 and TRBJ2-5; unclear D gene. V dropped 1 base and J dropped 5 bases, with 2 bases sitting between them. CDR1 and CDR2 (germline): MNHEY, SVGEGT. This CDR3 contains 11 residues. The DNA for the CDR3 is TGTGCCAGCAGTTACTGGGAGACCCAGTACTTC. Translated, it gives CASSYWETQYF.

This clonotype was recorded only once. Here the CDR3 DNA reads TGTGCCAGCAGCTTGATACAGTGGGGCTACACCTTC. Its translation is CASSLIQWGYTF. V usage is TRBV7-9 and J usage is TRBJ1-2; D remains ambiguous. This CDR3 is built from 12 residues. Trimming shortened V by 3 bases and J by 8 bases, and 10 bases separated the two germline ends. The germline V gene has CDR1 SEHNR and CDR2 FQNEAQ (reference sequence).

This clonotype was detected only a few times. The chain joins TRBV11-2 to TRBJ2-3; no clear D. Germline assignment: CDR1 SGHAT and CDR2 FQNNGV. V lost 8 bases and J lost 6, with 12 bases in between. The CDR3 totals 12 residues. The CDR3 sequence is CASGHALDTQYF. Here the CDR3 DNA reads TGTGCCAGCGGCCACGCCTTGGATACGCAGTATTTT. The full variable domain, its missing parts supplied by reference TRBV11-2 and TRBJ2-3, is EAGVAQSPRYKIIEKRQSVAFWCNPISGHATLYWYQQILGQGPKLLIQFQNNGVVDDSQLPKDRFSAERLKGVDSTLKIQPAKLEDSAVYLCASGHALDTQYFGPGTRLTVL.

In this sample, this clonotype turned up a few times. CDR3 amino acids: CASSLGTGLQFF. As DNA, the CDR3 is TGTGCCAGCAGCTTAGGCACAGGGTTGCAGTTCTTC. The V call is TRBV13, the J call TRBJ2-1, with D possibly TRBD1 on 6 matching bases. Germline V CDR1 and CDR2: PRHDT, FYEKMQ (reference sequence). V lost 0 bases and J lost 12, with 9 bases in between. This CDR3 contains 12 residues. Drawing the rest from reference TRBV13 and TRBJ2-1, the complete variable domain is AAGVIQSPRHLIKEKRETATLKCYPIPRHDTVYWYQQGPGQDPQFLISFYEKMQSDKGSIPDRFSAQQFSDYHSELNMSSLELGDSALYFCASSLGTGLQFFGPGTRLTVL.

The sample holds a few counts of this clonotype. CDR3 DNA: TGTGCCAGCAGTTTAGCGTTGGGGCCCGGGGAGCTGTTTTTT. The encoded protein is CASSLALGPGELFF. The rearrangement uses TRBV12-3 or TRBV12-4 and TRBJ2-2; a possible D gene is TRBD1 (5 bases). The CDR3 totals 14 residues. V dropped 0 bases and J dropped 6 bases, with 8 bases sitting between them.